These T cell receptor beta chains were read from a single sample in a study of blood T cell repertoires in COVID-19. Clones were sequenced by immunoSEQ multiplex PCR, and TCRdb holds only the in-frame ones, with some missing. The table records 200,000 to 300,000 clones, 65% to 90% of them present only once. The specimen sequenced was PBMCs or T cells enriched from blood (not recorded which). These TCRs come from a man aged 40-50 years who had recovered from COVID-19. The CDR3 runs from the conserved cysteine through the conserved F or W. Each record gives: D gene, V gene, J gene, clone size, CDR3 protein, CDR3 DNA. D genes are given only for firm matches. A row's size may be missing; if present it is once, few, many or a size class.

D: TRBD1
V: TRBV5-1
J: TRBJ2-7
size: .
CDR3: CASSFRTGGLYEQYF
DNA: TGCGCCAGCAGCTTTCGGACAGGGGGTCTCTACGAGCAGTACTTC

D: .
V: TRBV7-8
J: TRBJ1-2
size: .
CDR3: CASSSPRAHGYTF
DNA: TGTGCCAGCAGCTCCCCTCGCGCCCATGGCTACACCTTC

D: TRBD1
V: TRBV18
J: TRBJ1-6
size: .
CDR3: CASSPAGTANSPLHF
DNA: TGTGCCAGCTCACCGGCCGGGACAGCAAATTCACCCCTCCACTTT

D: .
V: TRBV4-3
J: TRBJ1-4
size: .
CDR3: CASSQATGGGEKLFF
DNA: TGCGCCAGCAGCCAAGCCACGGGGGGAGGAGAAAAACTGTTTTTT

D: .
V: TRBV6-1
J: TRBJ2-5
size: .
CDR3: CASSESFGGRETQYF
DNA: TGTGCCAGCAGTGAAAGTTTCGGGGGTAGAGAGACCCAGTACTTC

D: .
V: TRBV14
J: TRBJ2-7
size: .
CDR3: CASSLYGGRYEQYF
DNA: TGTGCCAGCAGCCTATACGGGGGAAGATACGAGCAGTACTTC

D: .
V: TRBV27
J: TRBJ2-3
size: .
CDR3: CASSLAGLDTQYF
DNA: TGTGCCAGCAGTTTAGCAGGCCTCGATACGCAGTATTTT

D: .
V: TRBV4-3
J: TRBJ2-2
size: .
CDR3: CASSQDVMAGPGELFF
DNA: TGCGCCAGCAGCCAAGATGTGATGGCAGGCCCCGGGGAGCTGTTTTTT

D: .
V: TRBV4-2
J: TRBJ2-1
size: .
CDR3: CASSQGRTAVYGQFF
DNA: TGTGCCAGCAGCCAAGGACGGACTGCTGTATATGGGCAGTTCTTC

D: TRBD2
V: TRBV30
J: TRBJ2-1
size: .
CDR3: CAWSGTSGDEQFF
DNA: TGTGCCTGGAGTGGGACTAGTGGGGATGAGCAGTTCTTC

D: TRBD2
V: TRBV11-1
J: TRBJ2-1
size: .
CDR3: CASSPPGTSGYNEQFF
DNA: TGTGCCAGCAGCCCCCCCGGGACTAGCGGGTACAATGAGCAGTTCTTC

D: .
V: TRBV6-5
J: TRBJ1-2
size: .
CDR3: CASTGRYGYTF
DNA: TGTGCCAGCACTGGGAGGTATGGCTACACCTTC

D: TRBD2
V: TRBV5-1
J: TRBJ2-2
size: once
CDR3: CASSFSGSTGELFF
DNA: TGCGCCAGCAGCTTTAGCGGGAGCACCGGGGAGCTGTTTTTT

D: TRBD2
V: TRBV27
J: TRBJ2-3
size: .
CDR3: CASSSAGDTDTQYF
DNA: TGTGCCAGCAGTTCTGCGGGGGACACAGATACGCAGTATTTT

D: .
V: TRBV9
J: TRBJ1-2
size: .
CDR3: CASSPDGYGYTF
DNA: TGTGCCAGCAGCCCCGACGGGTATGGCTACACCTTC

D: TRBD1
V: TRBV28
J: TRBJ2-7
size: .
CDR3: CASSLGTGGSTYEQYF
DNA: TGTGCCAGCAGTTTAGGAACAGGGGGATCTACCTACGAGCAGTACTTC

D: .
V: TRBV3-1/TRBV3-2
J: TRBJ2-1
size: .
CDR3: CASSLLGEQFHEQFF
DNA: TGTGCCAGCAGCCTACTAGGAGAACAATTTCATGAGCAGTTCTTC

D: .
V: TRBV30
J: TRBJ2-1
size: .
CDR3: CAWNRDGYNEQFF
DNA: TGTGCCTGGAACAGGGATGGTTACAATGAGCAGTTCTTC

D: .
V: TRBV4-1
J: TRBJ2-6
size: .
CDR3: CASSQGGRPVSSGANVLTF
DNA: TGCGCCAGCAGCCAAGGGGGGCGGCCGGTTAGCTCTGGGGCCAACGTCCTGACTTTC

D: .
V: TRBV5-4
J: TRBJ2-5
size: .
CDR3: CASSSESGGQETQYF
DNA: TGTGCCAGCAGCTCCGAGTCCGGGGGCCAAGAGACCCAGTACTTC

D: TRBD1
V: TRBV7-9
J: TRBJ1-4
size: .
CDR3: CASSQDRGPSNEKLFF
DNA: TGTGCCAGCAGCCAGGACAGGGGGCCTTCTAATGAAAAACTGTTTTTT

D: .
V: TRBV6-5
J: TRBJ2-1
size: once
CDR3: CASSYERTISYNEQFF
DNA: TGTGCCAGCAGTTACGAGCGGACCATCTCCTACAATGAGCAGTTCTTC

D: .
V: TRBV2
J: TRBJ1-6
size: once
CDR3: CASSYYRDRAYNSPLHF
DNA: TGTGCCAGCAGTTACTACAGGGATAGGGCCTATAATTCACCCCTCCACTTT

D: .
V: TRBV27
J: TRBJ2-3
size: once
CDR3: CAAGGLGYTDTQYF
DNA: TGTGCCGCAGGCGGGCTTGGGTACACAGATACGCAGTATTTT

D: .
V: TRBV5-3
J: TRBJ2-7
size: .
CDR3: CARRVPHRNYEQYF
DNA: TGTGCCAGAAGAGTCCCACACAGAAACTACGAGCAGTACTTC

D: .
V: TRBV28
J: TRBJ1-5
size: .
CDR3: CASSLTGSNQPQHF
DNA: TGTGCCAGCAGTTTAACAGGGAGCAATCAGCCCCAGCATTTT

D: TRBD2
V: TRBV11-2
J: TRBJ2-2
size: few
CDR3: CASSPQGLGGTGELFF
DNA: TGTGCCAGCAGCCCCCAGGGTTTGGGGGGGACCGGGGAGCTGTTTTTT

D: TRBD1
V: TRBV7-9
J: TRBJ1-4
size: .
CDR3: CASSLLLGTGPNEKLFF
DNA: TGTGCCAGCAGCTTATTATTAGGGACAGGGCCTAATGAAAAACTGTTTTTT

D: .
V: TRBV7-2
J: TRBJ2-7
size: .
CDR3: CASSLNSATLSYEQYF
DNA: TGTGCCAGCAGCTTAAATTCAGCGACCCTCTCCTACGAGCAGTACTTC

D: .
V: TRBV7-3
J: TRBJ2-1
size: .
CDR3: CASSPKDTSHNEQFF
DNA: TGTGCCAGCAGCCCGAAGGACACGTCCCACAATGAGCAGTTCTTC

D: TRBD1
V: TRBV7-9
J: TRBJ1-2
size: once
CDR3: CASSFTGGAYGYTF
DNA: TGTGCCAGCAGCTTTACAGGGGGGGCCTATGGCTACACCTTC

D: .
V: TRBV9
J: TRBJ2-2
size: once
CDR3: CASSVRGGPKDTGELFF
DNA: TGTGCCAGCAGCGTAAGGGGGGGGCCTAAGGACACCGGGGAGCTGTTTTTT

D: .
V: TRBV29-1
J: TRBJ2-2
size: .
CDR3: CSVEVTGKNTGELFF
DNA: TGCAGCGTTGAAGTAACAGGGAAGAACACCGGGGAGCTGTTTTTT

D: .
V: TRBV6-2/TRBV6-3
J: TRBJ1-1
size: .
CDR3: CASSYPRVSEAFF
DNA: TGTGCCAGCAGTTATCCCCGGGTATCTGAAGCTTTCTTT

D: TRBD1
V: TRBV7-8
J: TRBJ1-4
size: .
CDR3: CASSVRQGVLSNEKLFF
DNA: TGTGCCAGCAGCGTGCGACAGGGAGTCCTCTCTAATGAAAAACTGTTTTTT

D: .
V: TRBV9
J: TRBJ1-5
size: .
CDR3: CASSGPGWGPQHF
DNA: TGTGCCAGCAGCGGCCCAGGGTGGGGTCCCCAGCATTTT

D: .
V: TRBV27
J: TRBJ2-3
size: once
CDR3: CASTKTGWADTQYF
DNA: TGTGCCAGCACCAAAACGGGGTGGGCAGATACGCAGTATTTT

D: .
V: TRBV18
J: TRBJ1-5
size: .
CDR3: CASSPYPGDSNQPQHF
DNA: TGTGCCAGCTCACCATACCCAGGGGATAGCAATCAGCCCCAGCATTTT

D: TRBD1
V: TRBV7-3
J: TRBJ1-2
size: once
CDR3: CASSLGQGENYGYTF
DNA: TGTGCCAGCAGCCTCGGACAGGGTGAAAACTATGGCTACACCTTC

D: .
V: TRBV19
J: TRBJ1-4
size: .
CDR3: CASSIRQGSEKLFF
DNA: TGTGCCAGTAGTATTCGGCAGGGGTCTGAAAAACTGTTTTTT